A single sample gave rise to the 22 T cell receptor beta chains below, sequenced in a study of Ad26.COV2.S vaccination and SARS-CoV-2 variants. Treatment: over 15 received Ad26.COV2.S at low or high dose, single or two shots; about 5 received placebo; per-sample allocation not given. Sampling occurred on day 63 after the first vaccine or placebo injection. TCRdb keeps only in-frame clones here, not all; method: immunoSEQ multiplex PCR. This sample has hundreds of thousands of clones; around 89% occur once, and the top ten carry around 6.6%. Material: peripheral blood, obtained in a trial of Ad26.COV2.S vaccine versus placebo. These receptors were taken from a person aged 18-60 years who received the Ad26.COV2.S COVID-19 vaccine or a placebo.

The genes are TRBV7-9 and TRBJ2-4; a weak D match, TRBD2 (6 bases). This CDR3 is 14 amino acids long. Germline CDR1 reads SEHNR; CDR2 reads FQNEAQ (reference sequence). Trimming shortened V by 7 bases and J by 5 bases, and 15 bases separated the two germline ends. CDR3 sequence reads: CASMGSGVQNIQYF. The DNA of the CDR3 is TGTGCCAGCATGGGGTCGGGGGTCCAAAACATTCAGTACTTC.

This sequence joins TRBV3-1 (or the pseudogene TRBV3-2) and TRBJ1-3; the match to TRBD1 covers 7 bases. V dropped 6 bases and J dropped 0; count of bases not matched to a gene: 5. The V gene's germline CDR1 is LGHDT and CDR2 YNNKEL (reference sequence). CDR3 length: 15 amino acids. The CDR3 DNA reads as TGTGCCAGCAGTCTCAGGGGGACCTCTGGAAACACCATATATTTT. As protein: CASSLRGTSGNTIYF.

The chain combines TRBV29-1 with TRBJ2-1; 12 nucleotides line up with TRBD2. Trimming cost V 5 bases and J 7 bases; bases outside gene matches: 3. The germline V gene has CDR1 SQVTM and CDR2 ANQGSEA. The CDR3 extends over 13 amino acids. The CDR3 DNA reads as TGCAGCGTTTCTGGACTAGCGGGAAATGAGCAGTTCTTC. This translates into CSVSGLAGNEQFF.

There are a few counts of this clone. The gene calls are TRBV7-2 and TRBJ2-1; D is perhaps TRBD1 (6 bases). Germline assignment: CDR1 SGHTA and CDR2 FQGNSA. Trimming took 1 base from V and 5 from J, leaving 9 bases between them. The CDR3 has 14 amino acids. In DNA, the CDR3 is TGTGCCAGCAGCTTAGTTCACAGGGACAATGAGCAGTTCTTC. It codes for CASSLVHRDNEQFF.

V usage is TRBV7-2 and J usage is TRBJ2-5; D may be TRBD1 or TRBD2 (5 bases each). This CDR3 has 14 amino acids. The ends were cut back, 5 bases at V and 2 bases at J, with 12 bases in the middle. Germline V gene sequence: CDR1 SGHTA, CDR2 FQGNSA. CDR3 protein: CASSPPGPQETQYF. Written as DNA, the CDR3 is TGTGCCAGCAGCCCCCCGGGACCACAAGAGACCCAGTACTTC.

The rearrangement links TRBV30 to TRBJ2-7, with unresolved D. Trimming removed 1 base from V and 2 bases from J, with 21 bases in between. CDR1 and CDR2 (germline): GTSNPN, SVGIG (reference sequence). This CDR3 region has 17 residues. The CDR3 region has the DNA TGTGCCTGGAGTGGTCCGGAATGGGTAGGGCGTCCCTACGAGCAGTACTTC. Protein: CAWSGPEWVGRPYEQYF.

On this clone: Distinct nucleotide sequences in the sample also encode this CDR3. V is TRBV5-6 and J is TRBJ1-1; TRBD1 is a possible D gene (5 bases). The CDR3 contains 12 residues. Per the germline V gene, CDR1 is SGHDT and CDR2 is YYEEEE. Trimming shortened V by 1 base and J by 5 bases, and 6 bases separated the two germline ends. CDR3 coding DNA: TGTGCCAGCAGCTTGAGGGGTACTGAAGCTTTCTTT. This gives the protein CASSLRGTEAFF.

CDR3 in amino acids: CASSQVRGEKLFF. CDR3 nucleotides: TGTGCCAGCAGCCAAGTCAGGGGTGAAAAACTGTTTTTT. The rearrangement uses TRBV3-1 (or the pseudogene TRBV3-2) and TRBJ1-4; maybe TRBD1 (6 bases). The CDR3 is 13 residues long. With 1 base removed from V and 7 bases from J, the gap between germline ends came to 7 bases. Germline CDR1 LGHDT, CDR2 YNNKEL (reference sequence).

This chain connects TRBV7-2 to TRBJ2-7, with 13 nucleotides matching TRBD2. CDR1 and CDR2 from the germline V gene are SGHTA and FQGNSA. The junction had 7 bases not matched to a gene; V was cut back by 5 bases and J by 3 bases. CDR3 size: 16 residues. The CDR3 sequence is CASSRQGLAGDYEQYF. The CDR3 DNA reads TGTGCCAGCAGCAGACAAGGACTAGCGGGGGACTACGAGCAGTACTTC.

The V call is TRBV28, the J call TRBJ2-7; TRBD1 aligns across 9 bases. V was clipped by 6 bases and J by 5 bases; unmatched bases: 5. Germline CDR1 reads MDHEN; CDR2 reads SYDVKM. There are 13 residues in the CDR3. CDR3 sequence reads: CASRAQGANEQYF. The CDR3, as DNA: TGTGCCAGCAGGGCACAGGGGGCGAACGAGCAGTACTTC.

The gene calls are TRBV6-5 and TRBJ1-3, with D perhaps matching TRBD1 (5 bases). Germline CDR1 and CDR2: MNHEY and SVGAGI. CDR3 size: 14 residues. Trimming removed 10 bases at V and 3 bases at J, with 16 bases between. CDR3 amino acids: CATSGQSHGNTIYF. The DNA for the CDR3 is TGTGCCACTTCGGGGCAGTCTCATGGAAACACCATATATTTT.

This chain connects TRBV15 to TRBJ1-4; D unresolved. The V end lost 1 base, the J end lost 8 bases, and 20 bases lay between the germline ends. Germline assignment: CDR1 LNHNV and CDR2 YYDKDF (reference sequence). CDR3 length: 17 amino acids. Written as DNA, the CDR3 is TGTGCCACCAGCAGAGCACACGTAGGGCTATCTGGCGAAAAACTGTTTTTT. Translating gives CATSRAHVGLSGEKLFF. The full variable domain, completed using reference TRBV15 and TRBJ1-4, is DAMVIQNPRYQVTQFGKPVTLSCSQTLNHNVMYWYQQKSSQAPKLLFHYYDKDFNNEADTPDNFQSRRPNTSFCFLDIRSPGLGDTAMYLCATSRAHVGLSGEKLFFGSGTQLSVL.

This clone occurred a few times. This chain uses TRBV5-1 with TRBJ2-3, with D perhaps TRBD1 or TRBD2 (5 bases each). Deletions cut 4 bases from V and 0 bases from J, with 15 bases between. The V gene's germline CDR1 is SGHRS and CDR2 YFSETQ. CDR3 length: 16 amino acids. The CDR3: CASSQGTAPSTDTQYF. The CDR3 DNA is TGCGCCAGCAGCCAAGGGACGGCTCCTAGCACAGATACGCAGTATTTT.

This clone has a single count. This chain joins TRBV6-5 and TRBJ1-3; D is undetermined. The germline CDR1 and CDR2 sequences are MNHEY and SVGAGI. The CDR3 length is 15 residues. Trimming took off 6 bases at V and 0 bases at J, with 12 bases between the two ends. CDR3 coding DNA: TGTGCCAGCAGCCAAAGACGGTACTCTGGAAACACCATATATTTT. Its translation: CASSQRRYSGNTIYF.

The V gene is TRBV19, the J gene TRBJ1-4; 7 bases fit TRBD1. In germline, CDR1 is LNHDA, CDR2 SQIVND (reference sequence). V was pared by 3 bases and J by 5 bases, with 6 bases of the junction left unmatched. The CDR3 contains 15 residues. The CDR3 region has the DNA TGTGCCAGTAGTATCCGGAGCAGGGGGAATGAAAAACTGTTTTTT. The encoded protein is CASSIRSRGNEKLFF.

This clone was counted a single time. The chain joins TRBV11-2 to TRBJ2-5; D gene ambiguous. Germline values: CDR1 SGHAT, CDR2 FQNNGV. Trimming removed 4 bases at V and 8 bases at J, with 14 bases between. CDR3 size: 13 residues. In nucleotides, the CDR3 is TGTGCCAGCAGCTCTAGTGACCGGGTCACCCAGTACTTC. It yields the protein CASSSSDRVTQYF.

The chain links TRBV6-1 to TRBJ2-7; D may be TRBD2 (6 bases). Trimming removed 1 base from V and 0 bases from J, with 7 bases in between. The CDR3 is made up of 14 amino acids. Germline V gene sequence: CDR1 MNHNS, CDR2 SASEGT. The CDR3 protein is CASSEGGDSYEQYF. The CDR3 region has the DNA TGTGCCAGCAGTGAAGGGGGGGACTCCTACGAGCAGTACTTC.

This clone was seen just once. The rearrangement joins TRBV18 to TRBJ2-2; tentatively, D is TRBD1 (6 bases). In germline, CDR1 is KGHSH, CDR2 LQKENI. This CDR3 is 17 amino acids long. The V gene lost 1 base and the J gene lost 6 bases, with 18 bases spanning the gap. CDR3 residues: CASSPRETGVDAGELFF. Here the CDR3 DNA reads TGTGCCAGCTCACCACGCGAGACAGGTGTCGACGCCGGGGAGCTGTTTTTT.

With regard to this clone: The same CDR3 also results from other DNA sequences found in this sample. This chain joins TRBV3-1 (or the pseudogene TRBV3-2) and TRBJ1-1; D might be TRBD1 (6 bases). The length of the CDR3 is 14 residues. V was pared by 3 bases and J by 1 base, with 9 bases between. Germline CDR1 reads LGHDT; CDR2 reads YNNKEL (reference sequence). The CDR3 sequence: CASSQGGPNTEAFF. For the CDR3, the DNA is TGTGCCAGCAGCCAGGGGGGCCCGAACACTGAAGCTTTCTTT.

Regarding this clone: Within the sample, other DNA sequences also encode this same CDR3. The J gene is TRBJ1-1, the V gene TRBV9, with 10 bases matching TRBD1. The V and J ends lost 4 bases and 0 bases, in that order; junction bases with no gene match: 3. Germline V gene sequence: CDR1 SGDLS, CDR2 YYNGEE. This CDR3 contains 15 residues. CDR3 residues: CASSQGQGMNTEAFF. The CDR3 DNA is TGTGCCAGCAGCCAGGGACAGGGGATGAACACTGAAGCTTTCTTT.

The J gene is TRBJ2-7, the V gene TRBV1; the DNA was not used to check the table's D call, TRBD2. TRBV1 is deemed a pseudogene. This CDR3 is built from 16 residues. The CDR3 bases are TGCACCAGCAGCCAAGATCCCGCGGGGGCAGGGTACGAGCAGTACTTC. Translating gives CTSSQDPAGAGYEQYF.

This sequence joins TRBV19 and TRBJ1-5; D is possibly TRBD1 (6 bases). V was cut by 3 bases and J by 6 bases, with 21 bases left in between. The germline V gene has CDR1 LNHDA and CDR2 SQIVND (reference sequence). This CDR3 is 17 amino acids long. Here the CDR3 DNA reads TGTGCCAGTAGTATGGGGGGTGTTTTGGGGGCAACTCAGCCCCAGCATTTT. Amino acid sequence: CASSMGGVLGATQPQHF.